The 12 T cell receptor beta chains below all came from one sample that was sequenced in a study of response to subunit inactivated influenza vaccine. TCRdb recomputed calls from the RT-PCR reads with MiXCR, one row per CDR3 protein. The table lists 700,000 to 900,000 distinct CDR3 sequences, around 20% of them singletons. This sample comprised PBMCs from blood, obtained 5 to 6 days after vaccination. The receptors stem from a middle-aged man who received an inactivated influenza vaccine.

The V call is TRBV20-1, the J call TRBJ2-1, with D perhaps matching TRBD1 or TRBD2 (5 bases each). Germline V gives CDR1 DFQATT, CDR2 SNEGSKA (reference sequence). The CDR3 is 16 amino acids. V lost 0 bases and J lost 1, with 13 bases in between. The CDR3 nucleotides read TGCAGTGCTAGAGAATCAGGGAGTGGGTCCTACAATGAGCAGTTCTTC. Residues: CSARESGSGSYNEQFF.

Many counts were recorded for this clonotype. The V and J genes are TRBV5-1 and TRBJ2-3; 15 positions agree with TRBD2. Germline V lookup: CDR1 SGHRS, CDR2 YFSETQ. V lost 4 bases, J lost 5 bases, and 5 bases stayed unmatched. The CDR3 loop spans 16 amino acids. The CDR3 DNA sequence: TGCGCCAGCAGCCAGGGACTAGCGGGGGGTGGAGATACGCAGTATTTT. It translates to CASSQGLAGGGDTQYF. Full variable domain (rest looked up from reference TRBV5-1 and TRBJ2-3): KAGVTQTPRYLIKTRGQQVTLSCSPISGHRSVSWYQQTPGQGLQFLFEYFSETQRNKGNFPGRFSGRQFSNSRSEMNVSTLELGDSALYLCASSQGLAGGGDTQYFGPGTRLTVL.

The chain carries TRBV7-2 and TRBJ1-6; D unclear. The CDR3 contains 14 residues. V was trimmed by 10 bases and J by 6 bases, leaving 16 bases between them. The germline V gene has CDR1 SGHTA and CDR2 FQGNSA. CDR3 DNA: TGTGCCACCCACCCGACCGGGCCTAATTCACCCCTCCACTTT. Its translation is CATHPTGPNSPLHF.

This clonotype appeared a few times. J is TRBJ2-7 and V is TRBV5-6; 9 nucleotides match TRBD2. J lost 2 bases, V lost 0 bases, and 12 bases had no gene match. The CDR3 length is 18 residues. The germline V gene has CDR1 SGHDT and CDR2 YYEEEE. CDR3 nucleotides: TGTGCCAGCAGCTTGGCAGGTAGCGGGAGAAGTTCCCCCTACGAGCAGTACTTC. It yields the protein CASSLAGSGRSSPYEQYF.

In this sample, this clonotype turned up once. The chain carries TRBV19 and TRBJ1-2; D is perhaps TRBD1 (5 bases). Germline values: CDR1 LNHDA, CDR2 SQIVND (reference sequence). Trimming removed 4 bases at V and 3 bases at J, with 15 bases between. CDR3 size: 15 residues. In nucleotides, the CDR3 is TGTGCCAGTAGTACGGAGCAGGGCTGGTACTATGGCTACACCTTC. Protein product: CASSTEQGWYYGYTF.

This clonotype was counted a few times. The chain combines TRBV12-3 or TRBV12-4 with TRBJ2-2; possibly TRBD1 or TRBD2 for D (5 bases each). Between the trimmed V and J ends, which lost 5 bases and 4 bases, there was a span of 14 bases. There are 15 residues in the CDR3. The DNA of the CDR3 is TGTGCCAGCAGTCCACGGGACGGACCCACCGGGGAGCTGTTTTTT. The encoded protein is CASSPRDGPTGELFF.

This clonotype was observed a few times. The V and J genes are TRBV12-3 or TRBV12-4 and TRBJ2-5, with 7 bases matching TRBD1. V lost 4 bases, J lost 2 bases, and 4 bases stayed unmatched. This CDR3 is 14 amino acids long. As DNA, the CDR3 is TGTGCCAGCAGTTACGCGGACAGGCAAGAGACCCAGTACTTC. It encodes CASSYADRQETQYF.

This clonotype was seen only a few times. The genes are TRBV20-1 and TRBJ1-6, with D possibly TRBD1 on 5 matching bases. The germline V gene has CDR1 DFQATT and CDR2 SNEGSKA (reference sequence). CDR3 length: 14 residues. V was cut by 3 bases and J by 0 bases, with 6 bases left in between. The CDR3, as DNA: TGCAGTGCTAGTGACAGCTCCTATAATTCACCCCTCCACTTT. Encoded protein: CSASDSSYNSPLHF.

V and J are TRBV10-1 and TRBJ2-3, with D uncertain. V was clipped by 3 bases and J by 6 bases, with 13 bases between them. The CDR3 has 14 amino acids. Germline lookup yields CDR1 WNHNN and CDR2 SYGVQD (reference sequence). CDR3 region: CASSDLSSADTQYF. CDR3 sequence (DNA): TGCGCCAGCAGTGACCTCAGCTCTGCTGATACGCAGTATTTT.

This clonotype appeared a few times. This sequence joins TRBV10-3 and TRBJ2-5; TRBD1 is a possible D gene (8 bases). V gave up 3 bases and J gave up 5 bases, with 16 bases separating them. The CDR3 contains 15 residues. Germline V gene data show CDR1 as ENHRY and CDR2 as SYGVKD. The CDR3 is CAISDPDRGGETQYF. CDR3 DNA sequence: TGTGCCATCAGTGACCCCGACAGGGGAGGGGAGACCCAGTACTTC.

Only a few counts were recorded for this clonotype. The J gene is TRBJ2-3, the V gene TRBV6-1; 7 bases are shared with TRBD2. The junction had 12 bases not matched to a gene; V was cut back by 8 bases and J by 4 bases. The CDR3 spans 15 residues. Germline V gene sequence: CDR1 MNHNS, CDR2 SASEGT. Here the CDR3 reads CASVAGDRQADTQYF. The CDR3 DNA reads TGTGCCAGCGTGGCGGGAGATCGTCAGGCAGATACGCAGTATTTT.

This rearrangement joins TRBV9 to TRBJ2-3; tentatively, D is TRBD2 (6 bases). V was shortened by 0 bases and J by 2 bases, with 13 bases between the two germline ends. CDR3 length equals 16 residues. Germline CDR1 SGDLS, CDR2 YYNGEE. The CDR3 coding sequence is TGTGCCAGCAGCGTAGGGCCAGCGGGCGACACAGATACGCAGTATTTT. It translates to CASSVGPAGDTDTQYF.